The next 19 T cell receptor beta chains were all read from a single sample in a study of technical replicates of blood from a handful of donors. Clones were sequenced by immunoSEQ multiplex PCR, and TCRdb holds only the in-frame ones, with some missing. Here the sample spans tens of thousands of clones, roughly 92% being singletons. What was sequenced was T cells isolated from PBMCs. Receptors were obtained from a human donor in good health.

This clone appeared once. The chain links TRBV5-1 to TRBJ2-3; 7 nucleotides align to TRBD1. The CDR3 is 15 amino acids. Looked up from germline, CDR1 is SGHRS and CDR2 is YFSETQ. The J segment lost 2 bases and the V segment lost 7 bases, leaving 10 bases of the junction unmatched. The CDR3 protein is CASGKQGKVTDTQYF. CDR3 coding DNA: TGCGCCAGCGGAAAACAGGGGAAGGTCACAGATACGCAGTATTTT.

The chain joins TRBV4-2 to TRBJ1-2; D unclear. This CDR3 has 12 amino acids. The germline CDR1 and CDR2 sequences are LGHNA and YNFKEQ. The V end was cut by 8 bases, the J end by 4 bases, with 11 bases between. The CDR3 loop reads CASGPSFYGYTF. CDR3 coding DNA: TGTGCCAGCGGGCCCAGTTTCTATGGCTACACCTTC.

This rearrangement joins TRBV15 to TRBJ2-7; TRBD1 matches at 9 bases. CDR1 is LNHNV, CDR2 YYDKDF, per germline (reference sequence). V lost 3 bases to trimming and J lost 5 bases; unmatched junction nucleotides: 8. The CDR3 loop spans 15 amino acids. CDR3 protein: CATSRTRTGVDEQYF. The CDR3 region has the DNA TGTGCCACCAGCAGGACCAGGACAGGGGTGGACGAGCAGTACTTC.

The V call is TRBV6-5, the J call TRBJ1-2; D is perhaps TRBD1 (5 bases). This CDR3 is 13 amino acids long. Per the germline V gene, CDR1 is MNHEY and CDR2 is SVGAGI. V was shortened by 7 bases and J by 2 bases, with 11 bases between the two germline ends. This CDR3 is CASTLRGNYGYTF. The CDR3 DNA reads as TGTGCCAGCACCCTGCGGGGGAACTATGGCTACACCTTC.

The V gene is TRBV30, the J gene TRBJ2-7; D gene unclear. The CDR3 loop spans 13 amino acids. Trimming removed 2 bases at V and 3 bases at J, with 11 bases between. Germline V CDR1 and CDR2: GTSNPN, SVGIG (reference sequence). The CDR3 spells CAWSFPVYYEQYF. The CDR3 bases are TGTGCCTGGAGTTTCCCCGTCTACTACGAGCAGTACTTC.

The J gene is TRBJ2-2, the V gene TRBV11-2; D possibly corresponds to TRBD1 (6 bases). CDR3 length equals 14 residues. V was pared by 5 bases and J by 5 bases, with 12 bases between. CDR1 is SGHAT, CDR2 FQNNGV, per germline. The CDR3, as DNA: TGTGCCAGCAGCGCAAACAGGGTTACCGGGGAGCTGTTTTTT. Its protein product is CASSANRVTGELFF.

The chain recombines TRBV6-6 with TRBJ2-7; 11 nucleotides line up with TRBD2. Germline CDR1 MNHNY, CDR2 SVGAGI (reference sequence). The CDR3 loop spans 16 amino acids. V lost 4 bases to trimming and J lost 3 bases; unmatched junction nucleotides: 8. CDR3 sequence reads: CASSLSGTSGFYEQYF. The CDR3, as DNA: TGTGCCAGCAGTTTGAGCGGGACTAGCGGATTCTACGAGCAGTACTTC.

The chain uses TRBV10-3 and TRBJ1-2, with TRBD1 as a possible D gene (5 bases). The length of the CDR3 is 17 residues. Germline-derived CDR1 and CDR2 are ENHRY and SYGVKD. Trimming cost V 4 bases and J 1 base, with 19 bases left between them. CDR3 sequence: CAISAHGGPVVNYGYTF. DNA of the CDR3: TGTGCCATCAGTGCCCACGGGGGTCCGGTCGTTAACTATGGCTACACCTTC.

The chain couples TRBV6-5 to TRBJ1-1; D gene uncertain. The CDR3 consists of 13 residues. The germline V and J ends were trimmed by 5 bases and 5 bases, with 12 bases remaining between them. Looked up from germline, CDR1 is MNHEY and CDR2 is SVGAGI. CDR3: CASSLPRGTEAFF. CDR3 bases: TGTGCCAGCAGTCTGCCCCGAGGGACTGAAGCTTTCTTT.

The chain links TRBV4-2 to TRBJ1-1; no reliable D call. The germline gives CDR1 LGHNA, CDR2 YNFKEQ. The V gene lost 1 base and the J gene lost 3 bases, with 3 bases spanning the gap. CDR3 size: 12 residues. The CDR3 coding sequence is TGTGCCAGCAGCCAAGCGGACACTGAAGCTTTCTTT. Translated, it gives CASSQADTEAFF.

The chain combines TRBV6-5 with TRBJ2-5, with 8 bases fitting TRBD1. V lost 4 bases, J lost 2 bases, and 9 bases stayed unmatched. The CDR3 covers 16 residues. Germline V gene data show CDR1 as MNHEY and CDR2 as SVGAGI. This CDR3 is CASSSSGTGFQETQYF. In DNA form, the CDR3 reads TGTGCCAGCAGTTCGTCCGGGACAGGCTTTCAAGAGACCCAGTACTTC.

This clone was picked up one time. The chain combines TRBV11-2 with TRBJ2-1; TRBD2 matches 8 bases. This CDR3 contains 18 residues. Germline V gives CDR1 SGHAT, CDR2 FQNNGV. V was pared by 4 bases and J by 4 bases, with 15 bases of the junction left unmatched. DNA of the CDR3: TGTGCCAGCAGCTATCATCCGAGCGGGAGCGCACCATACAATGAGCAGTTCTTC. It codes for CASSYHPSGSAPYNEQFF.

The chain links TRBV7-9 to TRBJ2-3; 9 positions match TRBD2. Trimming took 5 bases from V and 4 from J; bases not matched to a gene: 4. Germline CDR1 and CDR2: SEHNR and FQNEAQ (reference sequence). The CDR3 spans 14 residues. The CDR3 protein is CASSPGLASDTQYF. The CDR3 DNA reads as TGTGCCAGCAGCCCGGGACTAGCATCAGATACGCAGTATTTT.

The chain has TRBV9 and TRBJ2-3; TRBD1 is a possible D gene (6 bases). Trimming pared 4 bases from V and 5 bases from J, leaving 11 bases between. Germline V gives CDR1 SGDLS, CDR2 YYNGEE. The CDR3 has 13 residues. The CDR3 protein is CASSQTGLDTQYF. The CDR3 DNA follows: TGTGCCAGCAGCCAAACAGGGCTAGATACGCAGTATTTT.

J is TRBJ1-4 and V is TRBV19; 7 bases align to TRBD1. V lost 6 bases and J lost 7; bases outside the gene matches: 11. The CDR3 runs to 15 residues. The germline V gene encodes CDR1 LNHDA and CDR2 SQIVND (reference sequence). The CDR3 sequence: CASSLTGVASEKLFF. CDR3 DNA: TGTGCCAGTAGCCTAACAGGGGTGGCGAGTGAAAAACTGTTTTTT. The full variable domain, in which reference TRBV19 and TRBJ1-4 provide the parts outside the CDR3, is DGGITQSPKYLFRKEGQNVTLSCEQNLNHDAMYWYRQDPGQGLRLIYYSQIVNDFQKGDIAEGYSVSREKKESFPLTVTSAQKNPTAFYLCASSLTGVASEKLFFGSGTQLSVL.

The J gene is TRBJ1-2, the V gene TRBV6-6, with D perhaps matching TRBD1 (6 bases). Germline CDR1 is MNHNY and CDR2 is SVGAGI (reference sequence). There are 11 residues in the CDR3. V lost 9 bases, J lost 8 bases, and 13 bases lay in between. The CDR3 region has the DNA TGTGCCAGTTCAGGGGTAGACGGCTACACCTTC. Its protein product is CASSGVDGYTF.

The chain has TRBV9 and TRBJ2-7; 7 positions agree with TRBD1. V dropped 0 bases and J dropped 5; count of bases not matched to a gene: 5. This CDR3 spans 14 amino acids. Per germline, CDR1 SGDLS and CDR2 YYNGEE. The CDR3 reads CASSVGLGGHEQYF. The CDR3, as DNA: TGTGCCAGCAGCGTAGGATTAGGGGGCCACGAGCAGTACTTC. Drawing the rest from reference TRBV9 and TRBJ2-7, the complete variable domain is DSGVTQTPKHLITATGQRVTLRCSPRSGDLSVYWYQQSLDQGLQFLIQYYNGEERAKGNILERFSAQQFPDLHSELNLSSLELGDSALYFCASSVGLGGHEQYFGPGTRLTVT.

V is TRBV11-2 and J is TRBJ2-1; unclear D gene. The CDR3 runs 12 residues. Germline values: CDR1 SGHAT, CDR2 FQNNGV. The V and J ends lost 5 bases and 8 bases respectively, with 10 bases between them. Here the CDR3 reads CASSPPSYEQFF. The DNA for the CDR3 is TGTGCCAGCAGCCCCCCGAGCTATGAGCAGTTCTTC.

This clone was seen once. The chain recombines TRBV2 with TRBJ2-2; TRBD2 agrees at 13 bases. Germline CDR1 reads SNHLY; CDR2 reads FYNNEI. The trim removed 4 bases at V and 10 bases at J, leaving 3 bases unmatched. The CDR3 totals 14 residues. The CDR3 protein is CASSGGLAGVELFF. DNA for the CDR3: TGTGCCAGCAGTGGAGGACTAGCGGGAGTGGAGCTGTTTTTT.